Following are 13 T cell receptor beta chains from one sample sequenced in a study of cytomegalovirus exposure and HLA in healthy donors. The PCR employed 60 Vbeta primers together with 13 Jbeta primers. The protocol was immunoSEQ multiplex PCR, while the TCRdb copy is restricted to in-frame clones and leaves out a portion. The sample has more than 90,000 clones; approximately 60% are singletons. Input material: PBMCs. Receptors were obtained from a boy younger than 18 in good health and CMV-seropositive.

The chain joins TRBV4-1 to TRBJ2-2; TRBD1 is a possible D gene (5 bases). CDR1 MGHRA and CDR2 YSYEKL come from the germline V gene. The CDR3 covers 13 residues. V dropped 4 bases and J dropped 6 bases, with 9 bases sitting between them. The CDR3 coding sequence is TGCGCCAGCAGCCCCAGGGAAGCCGGGGAGCTGTTTTTT. Its translation is CASSPREAGELFF.

This rearrangement joins TRBV6-5 to TRBJ1-2; TRBD1 aligns across 9 bases. Unmatched junction bases numbered 5, after V lost 9 bases and J lost 3 bases. CDR3 length: 13 amino acids. Germline CDR1 MNHEY, CDR2 SVGAGI. The CDR3 spells CASYRGRYYGYTF. Here the CDR3 DNA reads TGTGCCAGTTACAGGGGGCGTTACTATGGCTACACCTTC.

The rearrangement uses TRBV10-3 and TRBJ2-1; tentative D call: TRBD1 (5 bases). V dropped 3 bases and J dropped 10 bases, with 13 bases sitting between them. The CDR3 contains 13 residues. Germline V gene lookup returns CDR1 ENHRY and CDR2 SYGVKD. CDR3 DNA: TGTGCCATCAGTGACAAGCACGCAGGGGAGCAGTTCTTC. As protein: CAISDKHAGEQFF.

The chain carries TRBV7-2 and TRBJ2-2; 9 bases agree with TRBD2. V trimming: 5 bases; J trimming: 6 bases; junction bases outside the gene matches: 7. This CDR3 has 15 amino acids. The germline CDR1 and CDR2 sequences are SGHTA and FQGNSA. The CDR3 DNA is TGTGCCAGCAGCACCGGGACTAGCTTCGCCGGGGAGCTGTTTTTT. It is translated as CASSTGTSFAGELFF.

The chain recombines TRBV6-6 with TRBJ1-5; D is unresolved. The germline V and J ends were trimmed by 2 bases and 5 bases, with 10 bases remaining between them. The CDR3 extends over 14 amino acids. Germline CDR1 MNHNY, CDR2 SVGAGI (reference sequence). CDR3 residues: CASSYRAGYQPQHF. The DNA of the CDR3 is TGTGCCAGCAGTTACCGGGCGGGCTATCAGCCCCAGCATTTT.

V usage is TRBV10-3 and J usage is TRBJ2-1, with 7 bases matching TRBD1. This CDR3 spans 14 amino acids. The V and J ends lost 10 bases and 9 bases, in that order; junction bases with no gene match: 15. Germline CDR1 and CDR2: ENHRY and SYGVKD. The CDR3 region is CATGSGTVRGEQFF. CDR3 bases: TGTGCCACCGGCTCGGGGACAGTTCGGGGTGAGCAGTTCTTC.

The chain carries TRBV6-5 and TRBJ2-7, with D possibly TRBD2 on 5 matching bases. In germline, CDR1 is MNHEY, CDR2 SVGAGI. This CDR3 spans 13 amino acids. Trimming removed 0 bases from V and 5 bases from J, with 8 bases in between. CDR3 protein: CASSYSRVNEQYF. In DNA, the CDR3 is TGTGCCAGCAGTTACTCGCGGGTAAACGAGCAGTACTTC.

The chain is built from TRBV7-9 and TRBJ2-7, with D possibly TRBD1 on 8 matching bases. Germline CDR1 SEHNR, CDR2 FQNEAQ (reference sequence). The CDR3 is made up of 14 amino acids. V lost 5 bases to trimming and J lost 5 bases, with 16 bases between them. The CDR3 reads CASSRRQGRDEQYF. The CDR3 DNA is TGTGCCAGCAGCCGCCGACAGGGGAGGGACGAGCAGTACTTC.

This clone has only a few counts. The chain has TRBV18 and TRBJ1-1; D unclear. V lost 3 bases, J lost 0 bases, and 8 bases lay in between. The CDR3 has 14 amino acids. Per germline, CDR1 KGHSH and CDR2 LQKENI. The CDR3 DNA reads TGTGCCAGCTCACCGCAGGTTATGAACACTGAAGCTTTCTTT. Its translation: CASSPQVMNTEAFF. The full variable domain, its missing parts supplied by reference TRBV18 and TRBJ1-1, is NAGVMQNPRHLVRRRGQEARLRCSPMKGHSHVYWYRQLPEEGLKFMVYLQKENIIDESGMPKERFSAEFPKEGPSILRIQQVVRGDSAAYFCASSPQVMNTEAFFGQGTRLTVV.

This rearrangement joins TRBV7-8 to TRBJ2-5; D gene uncertain. Per the germline V gene, CDR1 is SGHVS and CDR2 is FQNEAQ. The CDR3 is 12 amino acids. Trimming pared 0 bases from V and 7 bases from J, leaving 6 bases between. The CDR3 loop reads CASSLALRTQYF. DNA for the CDR3: TGTGCCAGCAGCTTAGCTTTGAGGACCCAGTACTTC.

This clone was counted a few times. This rearrangement joins TRBV4-3 to TRBJ2-1; 11 positions agree with TRBD2. CDR1 and CDR2 from the germline V gene are LGHNA and YSLEER. V was clipped by 4 bases and J by 6 bases; unmatched bases: 5. The CDR3 runs 15 residues. The CDR3 here is CASSPGTSGPNEQFF. CDR3 in DNA: TGCGCCAGCAGCCCCGGGACTAGCGGACCCAATGAGCAGTTCTTC.

This clone was detected only a few times. The V gene is TRBV6-5, the J gene TRBJ1-2; TRBD1 is a possible D gene (6 bases). V was shortened by 5 bases and J by 8 bases, with 15 bases between the two germline ends. The CDR3 extends over 13 amino acids. Germline CDR1 reads MNHEY; CDR2 reads SVGAGI. The CDR3 here is CASSEANRVGYTF. As DNA, the CDR3 is TGTGCCAGCAGTGAGGCTAACAGGGTGGGCTACACCTTC.

This sequence joins TRBV7-9 and TRBJ2-1; no firm D call. The V and J ends lost 1 base and 4 bases respectively, with 8 bases between them. The germline V gene encodes CDR1 SEHNR and CDR2 FQNEAQ (reference sequence). This CDR3 has 14 amino acids. CDR3 DNA sequence: TGTGCCAGCAGCTTAGGACTCGTTTACAATGAGCAGTTCTTC. This codes for CASSLGLVYNEQFF.